The rows below give T cell receptor beta chains drawn from one sample of a study of CD8+CD57+ T cells in acquired aplastic anemia. TCRdb recomputed calls from the reads with MiXCR, one row per CDR3 protein. The sample yields about 200,000 distinct CDR3 sequences, approximately 60% seen once. Material for sequencing was sorted CD4+, CD8+, or CD8+CD57+ T cells (not recorded which) from PBMCs. The receptors shown here come from a human donor with aplastic anemia. Each CDR3 is given with its conserved first and last residue. Fields, in order: J gene, D gene, V gene, clone size, CDR3 DNA, CDR3 protein. D genes are given only for firm matches. The size of a clone is reported for some rows only, either as once, few or many, or as a class for expanded clones.

j_call: TRBJ2-7; d_call: TRBD1; v_call: TRBV5-1; clone_size: .; cdr3_nt: TGCGCCAGCAGCCGGGGGACCCAGGGGGCGTCCGAGCAGTACTTC; cdr3_aa: CASSRGTQGASEQYF
j_call: TRBJ1-2; d_call: .; v_call: TRBV19; clone_size: .; cdr3_nt: TGTGCCAGTAGTATGGGGGCGGTAAATGGCTACACCTTC; cdr3_aa: CASSMGAVNGYTF
j_call: TRBJ2-1; d_call: TRBD2; v_call: TRBV19; clone_size: once; cdr3_nt: TGTGCCAGTAGCATCGTAGGGACTAGCGGGGACAATGAGCAGTTCTTC; cdr3_aa: CASSIVGTSGDNEQFF
j_call: TRBJ2-2; d_call: TRBD2; v_call: TRBV20-1; clone_size: .; cdr3_nt: TGCAGTGCTAGAGATGCGGGGGGTGCCGGGGAGCTGTTTTTT; cdr3_aa: CSARDAGGAGELFF
j_call: TRBJ1-2; d_call: .; v_call: TRBV24-1; clone_size: once; cdr3_nt: TGTGCCACCAGTGATCACCGGGACGGACGTCCTAACTATGGCTACACCTTC; cdr3_aa: CATSDHRDGRPNYGYTF
j_call: TRBJ2-1; d_call: TRBD2; v_call: TRBV29-1; clone_size: .; cdr3_nt: TGCAGCGTCGGCGGCGCGGGACTAGATTACAATAAGCAGTTCTTC; cdr3_aa: CSVGGAGLDYNKQFF
j_call: TRBJ2-7; d_call: TRBD1; v_call: TRBV29-1; clone_size: .; cdr3_nt: TGCAGCGTTGGAGGCCCAGGGCAGGGGGCCGACGAGCAGTACTTC; cdr3_aa: CSVGGPGQGADEQYF
j_call: TRBJ1-4; d_call: .; v_call: TRBV7-2; clone_size: .; cdr3_nt: TGTGCCAGCAGCCGCTACCCGGGGGCGCAGGAAAAACTGTTTTTT; cdr3_aa: CASSRYPGAQEKLFF
j_call: TRBJ2-3; d_call: .; v_call: TRBV6-6; clone_size: few; cdr3_nt: TGTGCCAGCTCACTGGGACCAAGCACAGATACGCAGTATTTT; cdr3_aa: CASSLGPSTDTQYF
j_call: TRBJ2-3; d_call: TRBD2; v_call: TRBV7-9; clone_size: .; cdr3_nt: TGTGCCAGCAGCCCAGGACTAGCGTCTAGCACAGATACGCAGTATTTT; cdr3_aa: CASSPGLASSTDTQYF
j_call: TRBJ2-2; d_call: .; v_call: TRBV15; clone_size: .; cdr3_nt: TGTGCCACCAGCAGCGTAGTTAAGTTCCCCGGGGAGCTGTTTTTT; cdr3_aa: CATSSVVKFPGELFF
j_call: TRBJ1-1; d_call: .; v_call: TRBV4-1; clone_size: .; cdr3_nt: TGCGCCAGCAGCCAAGATCAGGCCAGTGACACTGAAGCTTTCTTT; cdr3_aa: CASSQDQASDTEAFF
j_call: TRBJ1-5; d_call: TRBD1; v_call: TRBV5-1; clone_size: .; cdr3_nt: TGTGCCAGCAGCATACAGGGGAACAATCAGCCCCAGCATTTT; cdr3_aa: CASSIQGNNQPQHF
j_call: TRBJ2-1; d_call: TRBD2; v_call: TRBV7-4; clone_size: .; cdr3_nt: TGTGCCAGCAGCACCAGTAGCGGGGCAACCTTCTTC; cdr3_aa: CASSTSSGATFF
j_call: TRBJ2-7; d_call: TRBD2; v_call: TRBV12-3/TRBV12-4; clone_size: .; cdr3_nt: TGTGCCAGCAGTCCAATCGCTAGCGGGAGACACGAGCAGTACTTC; cdr3_aa: CASSPIASGRHEQYF
j_call: TRBJ2-7; d_call: .; v_call: TRBV7-2; clone_size: few; cdr3_nt: TGTGCCAGCAGCTTAGAGGCGGGGCAGTACTTC; cdr3_aa: CASSLEAGQYF
j_call: TRBJ2-5; d_call: TRBD1; v_call: TRBV7-9; clone_size: .; cdr3_nt: TGTGCCAGCAGCGCGCCGGGACAGGCGCCCCAAGAGACCCAGTACTTC; cdr3_aa: CASSAPGQAPQETQYF
j_call: TRBJ2-3; d_call: TRBD2; v_call: TRBV12-3/TRBV12-4; clone_size: .; cdr3_nt: TGTGCCAGCAGTTTGGGGGGACTAGCGGGAGTACAAGATACGCAGTATTTT; cdr3_aa: CASSLGGLAGVQDTQYF
j_call: TRBJ2-7; d_call: TRBD1; v_call: TRBV6-6; clone_size: many; cdr3_nt: TGTGCCAGCAGTTACGTTTATGGACAGGGGGTTTCAGAGTACTTC; cdr3_aa: CASSYVYGQGVSEYF
j_call: TRBJ1-6; d_call: .; v_call: TRBV5-1; clone_size: .; cdr3_nt: TGCGCCAGCAGCTCCTATAATTCACCCCTCCACTTT; cdr3_aa: CASSSYNSPLHF
j_call: TRBJ1-1; d_call: .; v_call: TRBV6-4; clone_size: .; cdr3_nt: TGTGCCAGCAGTGACGGCAGAGATAACACTGAAGCTTTCTTT; cdr3_aa: CASSDGRDNTEAFF
j_call: TRBJ2-2; d_call: .; v_call: TRBV19; clone_size: .; cdr3_nt: TGTGCCAGTAAGGTCGGGGGCCGGAGCACCGGGGAGCTGTTTTTT; cdr3_aa: CASKVGGRSTGELFF
j_call: TRBJ2-3; d_call: TRBD2; v_call: TRBV12-3/TRBV12-4; clone_size: .; cdr3_nt: TGTGCCAGCAGGGCGACTAGCGGGAACACAGATACGCAATATTTT; cdr3_aa: CASRATSGNTDTQYF
j_call: TRBJ2-7; d_call: .; v_call: TRBV6-1; clone_size: .; cdr3_nt: TGTGCCAGCAGGCTCGACAGGTCCTACGAGCAGTACTTC; cdr3_aa: CASRLDRSYEQYF
j_call: TRBJ2-5; d_call: .; v_call: TRBV5-1; clone_size: many; cdr3_nt: TGCGCCAGCAGCTTGACCTCCCAAGAGACCCAGTACTTC; cdr3_aa: CASSLTSQETQYF
j_call: TRBJ2-3; d_call: .; v_call: TRBV2; clone_size: .; cdr3_nt: TGTGCCAGCAGTGGTACTGACACTAGCACAGATACGCAGTATTTT; cdr3_aa: CASSGTDTSTDTQYF
j_call: TRBJ2-7; d_call: .; v_call: TRBV5-1; clone_size: .; cdr3_nt: TGCGCCAGCAGCCTAAACAGTAAACCCTACGAGCAGTACTTC; cdr3_aa: CASSLNSKPYEQYF
j_call: TRBJ2-7; d_call: .; v_call: TRBV5-1; clone_size: few; cdr3_nt: TGCGCCAGCAGCCTGGGGAATTACGGGCAGTACTTC; cdr3_aa: CASSLGNYGQYF
j_call: TRBJ2-7; d_call: TRBD1; v_call: TRBV20-1; clone_size: .; cdr3_nt: TGCAGTGCCCCAGGAACGGACAGGGGATTGTACGAGCAGTACTTC; cdr3_aa: CSAPGTDRGLYEQYF
j_call: TRBJ2-1; d_call: .; v_call: TRBV12-3/TRBV12-4; clone_size: .; cdr3_nt: TGTGCCAGCACCGATCGGCGGACAGCTAATGAGCAGTTCTTC; cdr3_aa: CASTDRRTANEQFF
j_call: TRBJ2-7; d_call: .; v_call: TRBV20-1; clone_size: few; cdr3_nt: TGCAGTGCCAAAGGACAGTATCTGACCTACGAGCAGTACTTC; cdr3_aa: CSAKGQYLTYEQYF
j_call: TRBJ1-2; d_call: TRBD1; v_call: TRBV2; clone_size: .; cdr3_nt: TGTGCCAGCGAACTAGGGACAGTCTACTATGGCTACACCTTC; cdr3_aa: CASELGTVYYGYTF
j_call: TRBJ2-5; d_call: .; v_call: TRBV24-1; clone_size: .; cdr3_nt: TGTGCCACCAGTGGCGGGGTAGGGGAGACCCAGTACTTC; cdr3_aa: CATSGGVGETQYF
j_call: TRBJ2-7; d_call: TRBD1; v_call: TRBV20-1; clone_size: .; cdr3_nt: TGCAGTGCTAGAGATCCTGGGACAGGGACTTTCGAGCAGTACTTC; cdr3_aa: CSARDPGTGTFEQYF
j_call: TRBJ2-1; d_call: TRBD2; v_call: TRBV29-1; clone_size: .; cdr3_nt: TGCAGCGTTGAGCTAGCGGGAGCCAATGAGCAGTTCTTC; cdr3_aa: CSVELAGANEQFF
j_call: TRBJ2-7; d_call: TRBD2; v_call: TRBV4-1; clone_size: many; cdr3_nt: TGCGCCAGCAGCCAAGATGGGACTAGCGGGTGGTACGAGCAGTACTTC; cdr3_aa: CASSQDGTSGWYEQYF
j_call: TRBJ2-3; d_call: TRBD2; v_call: TRBV24-1; clone_size: .; cdr3_nt: TGTGCCACCAGTGATTTGCCTAGCGGTACGCAGTATTTT; cdr3_aa: CATSDLPSGTQYF
j_call: TRBJ2-1; d_call: .; v_call: TRBV7-2; clone_size: .; cdr3_nt: TGTGCCAGCAGTCTTTCCAGTGAGCAGTTCTTC; cdr3_aa: CASSLSSEQFF
j_call: TRBJ2-3; d_call: TRBD2; v_call: TRBV7-6; clone_size: .; cdr3_nt: TGTGCCAGCAGTTCTATGTTGACTAGCGGGGGGCCAGATACGCAGTATTTT; cdr3_aa: CASSSMLTSGGPDTQYF
j_call: TRBJ1-1; d_call: .; v_call: TRBV5-1; clone_size: .; cdr3_nt: TGCGCCAGCAGCTTGGGACGGTGGAACACTGAAGCTTTCTTT; cdr3_aa: CASSLGRWNTEAFF
j_call: TRBJ2-5; d_call: .; v_call: TRBV24-1; clone_size: .; cdr3_nt: TGTGCCACCAGTGATTCCGAGGCCTCCAAGTGGGAGACCCAGTACTTC; cdr3_aa: CATSDSEASKWETQYF
j_call: TRBJ2-3; d_call: TRBD2; v_call: TRBV7-9; clone_size: .; cdr3_nt: TGTGCCAGCAGCTTGAGCGGGGGGCACACAGATACGCAGTATTTT; cdr3_aa: CASSLSGGHTDTQYF
j_call: TRBJ1-5; d_call: .; v_call: TRBV5-6; clone_size: .; cdr3_nt: TGTGCCAGCAGCTTGGAAGGCTTCAATCAGCCCCAGCATTTT; cdr3_aa: CASSLEGFNQPQHF
j_call: TRBJ2-2; d_call: TRBD2; v_call: TRBV24-1; clone_size: .; cdr3_nt: TGTGCCACCAGTGACCCTCCTTGGACTAGCGGGAATCCCGGGGAGCTGTTTTTT; cdr3_aa: CATSDPPWTSGNPGELFF
j_call: TRBJ2-1; d_call: .; v_call: TRBV6-6; clone_size: .; cdr3_nt: TGTGCCAGCAGAGGTACGTTGACTCATGAGCAGTTCTTC; cdr3_aa: CASRGTLTHEQFF
j_call: TRBJ2-5; d_call: .; v_call: TRBV20-1; clone_size: few; cdr3_nt: TGCAGTGCTAGAGATGGTCTTGTGAAGACCCAGTACTTC; cdr3_aa: CSARDGLVKTQYF
j_call: TRBJ1-4; d_call: TRBD1; v_call: TRBV20-1; clone_size: many; cdr3_nt: TGCAGTGCCCGGGGGCCCAGGGGGGCTGAAAAACTGTTTTTT; cdr3_aa: CSARGPRGAEKLFF
j_call: TRBJ2-3; d_call: TRBD2; v_call: TRBV9; clone_size: .; cdr3_nt: TGTGCCAGCAGCGGAGAGAGCGGGAGGGCCAACGGAGATACGCAGTATTTT; cdr3_aa: CASSGESGRANGDTQYF
j_call: TRBJ2-7; d_call: .; v_call: TRBV12-3/TRBV12-4; clone_size: few; cdr3_nt: TGTGCCAGCACTCGGGGGCAGGGGAATTACGAGCAGTACTTC; cdr3_aa: CASTRGQGNYEQYF
j_call: TRBJ1-5; d_call: .; v_call: TRBV29-1; clone_size: .; cdr3_nt: TGCAGTGTTGAAGTTAATAGCAATCAGCCCCAGCATTTT; cdr3_aa: CSVEVNSNQPQHF
j_call: TRBJ1-1; d_call: .; v_call: TRBV7-3; clone_size: few; cdr3_nt: TGTGCCAGCAGCAGGGACGTCAGTGAAGCTTTCTTT; cdr3_aa: CASSRDVSEAFF
j_call: TRBJ2-7; d_call: .; v_call: TRBV7-2; clone_size: few; cdr3_nt: TGTGCCAGCAGCCCGGACAGCCTCTACGAGCAGTACTTC; cdr3_aa: CASSPDSLYEQYF
j_call: TRBJ2-3; d_call: .; v_call: TRBV24-1; clone_size: .; cdr3_nt: TGTGCCACCAGTGATTTCTGGGCCGAGGGTAGCACAGATACGCAGTATTTT; cdr3_aa: CATSDFWAEGSTDTQYF
j_call: TRBJ1-2; d_call: TRBD1; v_call: TRBV24-1; clone_size: .; cdr3_nt: TGTGCCACCAGTGATCCCGGGACAGGGGAAGGCTGCACCTTC; cdr3_aa: CATSDPGTGEGCTF
j_call: TRBJ2-1; d_call: .; v_call: TRBV5-8; clone_size: many; cdr3_nt: TGTGCCAGCAGCTTGACTTACGCCAATGAGCAGTTCTTC; cdr3_aa: CASSLTYANEQFF